Listed here are 8 T cell receptor beta chains from one sample, sequenced in a study of cytomegalovirus exposure and HLA in healthy donors. With 60 Vbeta and 13 Jbeta primers, the PCR was carried out. Profiled with immunoSEQ multiplex PCR; TCRdb holds only in-frame clones, not every one. The sample has about 120,000 clones, approximately 78% seen once; the top ten hold about 8.2%. Specimen: PBMCs. The origin of the receptors is a middle-aged woman in good health and CMV-seropositive.

The chain uses TRBV12-5 and TRBJ2-6; D is possibly TRBD1 (5 bases). The CDR3 is made up of 17 amino acids. Germline V gene data show CDR1 as LGHNT and CDR2 as FRNRAP. Trimming left V 0 bases short and J 3 bases short, with 12 bases between. The DNA of the CDR3 is TGTGCTAGTGGTTTGGTAATCAGCAGGGATGGGGCCAACGTCCTGACTTTC. Amino acid sequence: CASGLVISRDGANVLTF. Using reference TRBV12-5 and TRBJ2-6 for the parts outside the CDR3, the full variable domain is DARVTQTPRHKVTEMGQEVTMRCQPILGHNTVFWYRQTMMQGLELLAYFRNRAPLDDSGMPKDRFSAEMPDATLATLKIQPSEPRDSAVYFCASGLVISRDGANVLTFGAGSRLTVL.

This clone was picked up one time. This chain connects TRBV4-3 to TRBJ1-1, with 7 bases lining up with TRBD1. Germline lookup yields CDR1 LGHNA and CDR2 YSLEER. V shed 0 bases, J shed 1 base, and the junction held 5 bases outside the gene matches. The CDR3 contains 16 residues. This CDR3 reads CASSQDFRQGNTEAFF. The CDR3 bases are TGCGCCAGCAGCCAAGATTTCAGACAGGGGAACACTGAAGCTTTCTTT.

This clone was counted only a few times. This chain connects TRBV6-5 to TRBJ1-4; D is ambiguous. Germline values: CDR1 MNHEY, CDR2 SVGAGI. The V end lost 2 bases, the J end lost 0 bases, and 10 bases lay between the germline ends. The CDR3 has 16 amino acids. The CDR3 here is CASSYRFDTTNEKLFF. The DNA of the CDR3 is TGTGCCAGCAGTTACAGATTTGACACAACTAATGAAAAACTGTTTTTT.

CDR3 coding DNA: TGTGCCAGTAGTATACCCGGCTACGAGCAGTACTTC. It is translated as CASSIPGYEQYF. The rearrangement links TRBV19 to TRBJ2-7; no firm D call. The germline V gene encodes CDR1 LNHDA and CDR2 SQIVND (reference sequence). CDR3 size: 12 residues. Trimming removed 2 bases from V and 3 bases from J, with 5 bases in between.

The rearrangement uses TRBV10-3 and TRBJ1-5; possibly TRBD1 for D (5 bases). Trimming took off 8 bases at V and 0 bases at J, with 8 bases between the two ends. This CDR3 region has 13 residues. CDR1 ENHRY and CDR2 SYGVKD come from the germline V gene. The CDR3 sequence: CAIGGLSNQPQHF. The CDR3 DNA sequence: TGTGCCATCGGGGGACTTAGCAATCAGCCCCAGCATTTT.

This rearrangement joins TRBV6-5 to TRBJ2-5, with a weak D call TRBD1 (6 bases). This CDR3 contains 13 residues. V was pared by 6 bases and J by 5 bases, with 13 bases between. Germline CDR1 is MNHEY and CDR2 is SVGAGI. The CDR3 bases are TGTGCCAGCAGGTCCACAGGGAGCGAGACCCAGTACTTC. Its translation is CASRSTGSETQYF.

This clone was seen only a few times. The chain combines TRBV5-1 with TRBJ2-1, with TRBD2 identical over 13 bases. The CDR3 extends over 15 amino acids. The germline V gene has CDR1 SGHRS and CDR2 YFSETQ. The J segment lost 6 bases and the V segment lost 4 bases, leaving 4 bases of the junction unmatched. CDR3 nucleotide sequence: TGCGCCAGCAGCAACCGGACTAGCGGGGGCAATGAGCAGTTCTTC. Translation: CASSNRTSGGNEQFF.

The genes are TRBV4-2 and TRBJ2-7; D might be TRBD2 (5 bases). The CDR3 consists of 14 residues. The V end lost 1 base, the J end lost 3 bases, and 10 bases lay between the germline ends. CDR1 LGHNA and CDR2 YNFKEQ come from the germline V gene. The CDR3 spells CASSQGTPDYEQYF. The DNA of the CDR3 is TGTGCCAGCAGCCAAGGGACTCCAGACTACGAGCAGTACTTC.